The present entry profiles one T cell receptor beta chain with its context. This entry comes from a study of human T cells and chemical hapten exposure. TCRdb passed the 5' RACE reads through MiXCR, listing each CDR3 protein once. The table lists more than 140,000 distinct CDR3 sequences, approximately 4% of them singletons. Someone pulled total RNA out of unfractionated whole blood. The germline V gene encodes CDR1 SNHLY and CDR2 FYNNEI. V lost 0 bases and J lost 4, with 11 bases in between. CDR3 length: 15 residues. The clonotype comes from a female donor in good health. The chain employs TRBV2 and TRBJ2-3; TRBD1 is a possible D gene (5 bases). In DNA form, the CDR3 reads TGTGCCAGCAGTGAAGCGCCCCAGGGTCCAGATACGCAGTATTTT. Translating gives CASSEAPQGPDTQYF.